This TCR beta chain was sequenced in a study of T-cell reconstitution after alpha-beta-depleted transplantation in children. Per germline, CDR1 SGHRS and CDR2 YFSETQ. V dropped 4 bases and J dropped 3; count of bases not matched to a gene: 5. The CDR3 consists of 15 residues. Preparation of the TCRbeta library was carried out with unique molecular identifiers. MiXCR, run by TCRdb on the PCR reads, gives a single entry per CDR3 protein. Found here are about 190,000 distinct CDR3 sequences, 11% of them singletons; the top ten hold approximately 13%. This clonotype has at least ten counts. This specimen was PBMCs, taken before TCRalphabeta/CD19-depleted stem cell transplant. The chain couples TRBV5-1 to TRBJ2-7; 12 bases are a match to TRBD1. The clonotype was recovered from a boy aged 2 to 10 with acute myeloid leukemia, due to receive a stem cell transplant. The CDR3 DNA is TGCGCCAGCAGCCCAGGGACAGGGGGCTTCTACGAGCAGTACTTC. Translated, it gives CASSPGTGGFYEQYF.